The rows below give T cell receptor beta chains drawn from one sample of a study of cytomegalovirus exposure and HLA in healthy donors. Assay used: immunoSEQ multiplex PCR; TCRdb lists only in-frame clones, some missing. The sample records about 180,000 clones, around 80% being singletons. Sequencing input: PBMCs. The receptors stem from a woman in her 50s in good health and CMV-seropositive. CDR3s include the opening cysteine and the closing phenylalanine or tryptophan. D genes are given only for firm matches. Clone size is stated in some rows and not others, as once, few, many or a class when expanded.

clone_size	v_call	j_call	d_call	cdr3_nt	cdr3_aa
NA	TRBV7-2	TRBJ1-2	NA	TGTGCCAGCAGCTCCCCCGGGGGCTACACCTTC	CASSSPGGYTF
NA	TRBV10-3	TRBJ1-5	TRBD1	TGTGCCATCAGTGAGTCCGCAGGGGGCTTGCCCCAGCATTTT	CAISESAGGLPQHF
NA	TRBV13	TRBJ2-2	NA	TGTGCCAGCAGCTTATTTCAGGGGGGCACCGGGGAGCTGTTTTTT	CASSLFQGGTGELFF
NA	TRBV7-9	TRBJ2-7	NA	TGTGCCAGCAGCTTAGCACAGGTATCCTACGAGCAGTACTTC	CASSLAQVSYEQYF
NA	TRBV6-1	TRBJ1-4	NA	TGTGCCAGCGCTCGGACACCTAATGAACAACTGTTTTTT	CASARTPNEQLFF
NA	TRBV7-2	TRBJ1-1	NA	TGTGCCAGCAGGGAAGGGCAGGGCATCACTGAAGCTTTCTTT	CASREGQGITEAFF
NA	TRBV4-3	TRBJ2-6	NA	TGCGCCAGCACACCCTCTAGGAGGTCTGGGGCCAACGTCCTGACTTTC	CASTPSRRSGANVLTF
NA	TRBV6-5	TRBJ1-2	TRBD1	TGTGCCAGCAGAACGACAGGGAACTATGGCTACACCTTC	CASRTTGNYGYTF
NA	TRBV7-8	TRBJ2-5	NA	TGTGCCAGCAGCCTCTTACGGCAGGGGCCCCAAGAGACCCAGTACTTC	CASSLLRQGPQETQYF
NA	TRBV4-3	TRBJ1-4	NA	TGCGCCAGCAGCCTACGCCAGGCCACAACTAATGAAAAACTGTTTTTT	CASSLRQATTNEKLFF
NA	TRBV5-4	TRBJ2-7	TRBD1	TGTGCCAGCAGCCCGGGACAGGTTCACTACGAGCAGTACTTC	CASSPGQVHYEQYF
NA	TRBV10-3	TRBJ2-7	TRBD1	TGTGCCATCAGGAATATACGGGACAGCTCCTACGAGCAGTACTTC	CAIRNIRDSSYEQYF
NA	TRBV6-4	TRBJ1-6	NA	TGTGCCAGCAGTGACTTGGGGAGTAATGACCCTTTACCACTCCACTTT	CASSDLGSNDPLPLHF
NA	TRBV5-1	TRBJ1-5	NA	TGCGCCAGCAGCTTGGGTGGAGGGGAGAGCAATCAGCCCCAGCATTTT	CASSLGGGESNQPQHF
NA	TRBV7-9	TRBJ1-2	NA	NA	CASSLAVGTGALSTF
NA	TRBV7-8	TRBJ1-4	TRBD1	TGTGCCAGCACCTCGACAGGGGTTAATGAAAAACTGTTTTTT	CASTSTGVNEKLFF
NA	TRBV28	TRBJ1-1	NA	TGTGCCAGCAGTTCCCCAGGGTTTAACACTGAAGCTTTCTTT	CASSSPGFNTEAFF
NA	TRBV4-3	TRBJ2-5	NA	TGCGCCAGCAGTTTAGAGGGGGGGCAAGAGACCCAGTACTTC	CASSLEGGQETQYF
NA	TRBV14	TRBJ1-1	NA	TGTGCCAGCAGAAGGGGTTCAATGAACACTGAAGCTTTCTTT	CASRRGSMNTEAFF
NA	TRBV18	TRBJ2-7	NA	TGTGCCAGCTCCCCCAACGGGGGAAGCTCCTACGAGCAGTACTTC	CASSPNGGSSYEQYF
once	TRBV10-3	TRBJ1-5	TRBD1	TGTGCCATCAGGCGGGACAGGGGAGATCAGCCCCAGCATTTT	CAIRRDRGDQPQHF